A selection of T cell receptor beta chains follows, all from one sample in a study of CD8 T cells in ankylosing spondylitis. TCRdb redid the calling of the 5' RACE reads with MiXCR, one entry per CDR3 protein. This table has 250,000 to 400,000 distinct CDR3 sequences, around 10% appearing once. The sample taken for sequencing was blood, either unsorted or a sorted T cell fraction (not recorded which). The receptors here all came from a female donor with ankylosing spondylitis or in good health (not recorded which). Both conserved end residues are trimmed from each CDR3. Fields, in order: J gene, V gene, CDR3 protein.

>TRBJ2-3|TRBV5-5
ASSLPAGTPADTQY
>TRBJ2-1|TRBV2
ASRHGTSGSVGSYNEQF
>TRBJ2-1|TRBV4-3
ASSQDTWTGIGNEQF
>TRBJ2-5|TRBV5-1
ASSLGGSVEETQY
>TRBJ1-3|TRBV10-3
AISDGTNTIY
>TRBJ2-1|TRBV5-1
ASSLNLANEQF
>TRBJ2-5|TRBV7-2
ASSGTRETQY
>TRBJ2-7|TRBV29-1
CVSPKPYEQY
>TRBJ1-1|TRBV6-9
AYTRAGPNTEAF
>TRBJ2-7|TRBV27
ASSTRYGISYEQY
>TRBJ2-2|TRBV13
ASSLGRDTGELF
>TRBJ2-5|TRBV12-3/TRBV12-4
ASTGGPETQY
>TRBJ2-2|TRBV5-5
ASRRTGSSTGELF
>TRBJ2-3|TRBV5-1
ASSLQHTDTQY
>TRBJ1-1|TRBV18
ASSPTGGGETEAF
>TRBJ2-7|TRBV7-2
ASSLVVSQGSYEQY
>TRBJ1-2|TRBV9
ASSFDEPAGYGYT
>TRBJ1-4|TRBV4-1
ASSLNPADEKLF
>TRBJ1-2|TRBV9
ASSGGHYEFGGNGYT
>TRBJ2-7|TRBV14
ASSLINRGLYEQY
>TRBJ2-1|TRBV27
ASSLLSLQDNEQF
>TRBJ2-7|TRBV6-1
ASRLGGSYEQY
>TRBJ1-3|TRBV28
ASSLEGSSGNTIY
>TRBJ1-1|TRBV29-1
SVWGFGTEAF
>TRBJ2-3|TRBV7-9
ASSSRQGVSGRATQY
>TRBJ2-3|TRBV20-1
SARVAGRSTDTQY
>TRBJ2-6|TRBV9
ASSLGRSAGANVLT
>TRBJ2-7|TRBV20-1
SATGQGFLEQY
>TRBJ2-2|TRBV7-2
ASSFQAGVGTGELF
>TRBJ2-3|TRBV20-1
SAETTSGRGDTQY
>TRBJ2-3|TRBV5-1
AGRLAGGPDTQY
>TRBJ1-1|TRBV4-3
ASSQEGKGKSEAF
>TRBJ2-1|TRBV10-1
ASSEWSGQSSYNEQF
>TRBJ2-7|TRBV10-2
ASSIPRGYEQY
>TRBJ2-7|TRBV7-8
ASSLLGRPAYEQY
>TRBJ1-1|TRBV5-6
ASREQAGAPTEAF
>TRBJ2-1|TRBV12-3/TRBV12-4
ASSLSGLAGVTTWANEQF
>TRBJ2-5|TRBV7-7
ASSPDTRGTQY
>TRBJ2-1|TRBV28
ASSFSSGGASYNEQF
>TRBJ2-1|TRBV19
ASSRTLAGNYNEQF
>TRBJ2-7|TRBV6-2/TRBV6-3
ASTSWTSGSYEQY
>TRBJ2-5|TRBV10-2
ASSVSNREETQY
>TRBJ2-5|TRBV24-1
ATSDRGEGGRETQY
>TRBJ2-7|TRBV20-1
SARDHTGILSYEQY
>TRBJ2-7|TRBV14
ASNPSLGYEQY
>TRBJ2-1|TRBV18
ASSPPGPMGAYNEQF
>TRBJ2-3|TRBV30
AWSVPSGGPQSTDTQY
>TRBJ2-1|TRBV11-2
ASSLGGTVNNEQF
>TRBJ2-7|TRBV28
ASSSVYRGRSYEQY